The rows below give T cell receptor beta chains drawn from one sample of a study of blood T cell repertoires in COVID-19. Sequencing used immunoSEQ multiplex PCR; TCRdb keeps in-frame clones, though not all of them. The sample yields approximately 81,000 clones, 91% seen once. The sequencing sample was made of peripheral blood. The source of these receptors is a woman aged 50 to 60 in a cohort sampled during active COVID-19. The CDR3 runs from the conserved cysteine through the conserved F or W. The order of the fields is V gene, J gene, D gene, clone size, CDR3 DNA, CDR3 protein. D genes are given only for firm matches. Rows give clone size only sometimes, using once, few, many, or a class for an expanded clone.

v_call: TRBV4-2
j_call: TRBJ2-3
d_call: TRBD2
clone_size: NA
cdr3_nt: TGTGCCAGCAGCCAAGATTTCAGGAGCGGGGGCACAGATACGCAGTATTTT
cdr3_aa: CASSQDFRSGGTDTQYF

v_call: TRBV28
j_call: TRBJ1-2
d_call: TRBD1
clone_size: NA
cdr3_nt: TGTGCCAGCAGTTTTGAGTGGTCCGTGTCAGGGGGCGCAGTTTACACCTTC
cdr3_aa: CASSFEWSVSGGAVYTF

v_call: TRBV6-1
j_call: TRBJ2-7
d_call: NA
clone_size: once
cdr3_nt: TGTGCCAGCAGTGAAGCGAGGGCAGGGGCCTACGAGCAGTACTTC
cdr3_aa: CASSEARAGAYEQYF

v_call: TRBV7-8
j_call: TRBJ2-2
d_call: NA
clone_size: NA
cdr3_nt: TGTGCCAGCAGCTGGGGGGGCCCCGGGGAGCTGTTTTTT
cdr3_aa: CASSWGGPGELFF

v_call: TRBV18
j_call: TRBJ2-7
d_call: TRBD1
clone_size: NA
cdr3_nt: TGTGCCAGCTCACCGTGGGGACAGAACTACGAGCAGTACTTC
cdr3_aa: CASSPWGQNYEQYF

v_call: TRBV4-2
j_call: TRBJ1-1
d_call: TRBD1
clone_size: NA
cdr3_nt: TGTGCCAGCAGCCAAAGGACAGGGGAAATCACTGAAGCTTTCTTT
cdr3_aa: CASSQRTGEITEAFF

v_call: TRBV2
j_call: TRBJ2-7
d_call: NA
clone_size: once
cdr3_nt: TGTGCCAGCAGTGAACGTCAGGGATTCTACGAGCAGTACTTC
cdr3_aa: CASSERQGFYEQYF

v_call: TRBV5-4
j_call: TRBJ2-7
d_call: NA
clone_size: NA
cdr3_nt: TGTGCCAGCAGCTCCAACTACGAGCAGTACTTC
cdr3_aa: CASSSNYEQYF

v_call: TRBV14
j_call: TRBJ2-2
d_call: NA
clone_size: NA
cdr3_nt: TGTGCCAGCAGCCCGTTCGCGGGCGGAACCGGGGAGCTGTTTTTT
cdr3_aa: CASSPFAGGTGELFF

v_call: TRBV29-1
j_call: TRBJ2-4
d_call: TRBD1
clone_size: NA
cdr3_nt: TGCAGCGTTGTGGCAGGGGGAAACATTCAGTACTTC
cdr3_aa: CSVVAGGNIQYF

v_call: TRBV24-1
j_call: TRBJ2-3
d_call: NA
clone_size: NA
cdr3_nt: TGTGCCACCAGTGACGGGACAAACACAGATACGCAGTATTTT
cdr3_aa: CATSDGTNTDTQYF

v_call: TRBV10-3
j_call: TRBJ2-5
d_call: TRBD2
clone_size: NA
cdr3_nt: TGTGCCATCAACCAAGGCGGGGGGTTGCAAGAGACCCAGTACTTC
cdr3_aa: CAINQGGGLQETQYF

v_call: TRBV2
j_call: TRBJ1-5
d_call: NA
clone_size: NA
cdr3_nt: TGTGCCAGGAGGAACTATAGCAATCAGCCCCAGCATTTT
cdr3_aa: CARRNYSNQPQHF

v_call: TRBV2
j_call: TRBJ2-1
d_call: NA
clone_size: once
cdr3_nt: TGTGCCAGCAGAAAAGAGAGCTCCTACAATGAGCAGTTCTTC
cdr3_aa: CASRKESSYNEQFF

v_call: TRBV11-2
j_call: TRBJ2-2
d_call: NA
clone_size: NA
cdr3_nt: TGTGCCAGCAGCCCCGTCCTCAGGACCGGGGAGCTGTTTTTT
cdr3_aa: CASSPVLRTGELFF

v_call: TRBV18
j_call: TRBJ2-5
d_call: NA
clone_size: NA
cdr3_nt: TGTGCCAGCTCACCACCCTGGACAGGAGGGGCCCGGGAGACCCAGTACTTC
cdr3_aa: CASSPPWTGGARETQYF

v_call: TRBV6-5
j_call: TRBJ1-1
d_call: NA
clone_size: few
cdr3_nt: TGTGCCAGCAGTCCCCGGACAGATGAAGCTTTCTTT
cdr3_aa: CASSPRTDEAFF